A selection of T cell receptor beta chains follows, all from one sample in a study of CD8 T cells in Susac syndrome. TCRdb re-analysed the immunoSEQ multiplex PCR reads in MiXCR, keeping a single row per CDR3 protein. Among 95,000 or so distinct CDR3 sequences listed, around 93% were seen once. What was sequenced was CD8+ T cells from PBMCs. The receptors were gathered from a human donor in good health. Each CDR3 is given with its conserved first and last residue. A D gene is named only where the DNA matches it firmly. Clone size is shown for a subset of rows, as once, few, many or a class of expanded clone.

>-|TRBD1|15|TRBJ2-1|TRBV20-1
TGCAGTGCTACTCGGACAGGGGGCTCCTACAATGAGCAGTTCTTC
CSATRTGGSYNEQFF
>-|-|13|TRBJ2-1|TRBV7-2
TGTGCCAGCAGCTTAGAGTTGTCGGGGGAGCAGTTCTTC
CASSLELSGEQFF
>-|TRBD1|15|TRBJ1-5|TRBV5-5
TGTGCCAGCAGCCCGGGACAGGCGAGCAATCAGCCCCAGCATTTT
CASSPGQASNQPQHF
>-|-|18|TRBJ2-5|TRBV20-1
TGCAGTGCCAGGGCGAATCGGCCGGCTGCAAGGGCACAAGAGACCCAGTACTTC
CSARANRPAARAQETQYF
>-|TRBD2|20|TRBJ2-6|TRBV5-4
TGTGCCAGCAGCCCATTCGGGTATGTAGCGGGGCTGTTAGATGCCAACGTCCTGACTTTC
CASSPFGYVAGLLDANVLTF
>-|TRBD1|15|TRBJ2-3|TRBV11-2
TGTGCCAGCAGCTCGAGACAGGGGGCCGGAGATACGCAGTATTTT
CASSSRQGAGDTQYF
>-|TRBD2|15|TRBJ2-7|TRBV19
TGTGCCAGTAGTATTTACCTAGCGGGGACCTACGAGCAGTACTTC
CASSIYLAGTYEQYF
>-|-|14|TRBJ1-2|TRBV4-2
TGTGCCAGCAGCTCCCGGGCGAGACAAGAAGGCTACACCTTC
CASSSRARQEGYTF
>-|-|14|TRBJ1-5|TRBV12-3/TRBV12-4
TGTGCCAGCAGTCCGGGTCCCAGCAATCAGCCCCAGCATTTT
CASSPGPSNQPQHF
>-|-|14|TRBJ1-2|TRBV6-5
TGTGCCAGCAGTTACACAGATTCGGGCTATGGCTACACCTTC
CASSYTDSGYGYTF
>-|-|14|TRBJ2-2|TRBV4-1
TGCGCCAGCAGCCCACAGGGAGGCACCGGGGAGCTGTTTTTT
CASSPQGGTGELFF
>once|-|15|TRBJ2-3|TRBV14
TGTGCCAGCAGCCAAGTAGCGGACATCACAGATACGCAGTATTTT
CASSQVADITDTQYF
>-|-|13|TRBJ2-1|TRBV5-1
TGCGCCAGCAGCTTTAAGGGGTGGGATGAGCAGTTCTTC
CASSFKGWDEQFF
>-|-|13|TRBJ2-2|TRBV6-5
TGTGCCAGCAGTTATGGGACAACCGGGGAGCTGTTTTTT
CASSYGTTGELFF
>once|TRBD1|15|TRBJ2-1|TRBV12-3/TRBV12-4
TGTGCCAGCAGTTTAGCAGGGGGCGACTACAATGAGCAGTTCTTC
CASSLAGGDYNEQFF
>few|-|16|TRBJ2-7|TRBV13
TGTGCCAGCAGCTTGGGAGCCGAGGGCAGCTCCTACGAGCAGTACTTC
CASSLGAEGSSYEQYF
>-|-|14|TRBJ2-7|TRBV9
TGTGCCAGCAGCGTACATCGTTCCGGGGACGAGCAGTACTTC
CASSVHRSGDEQYF
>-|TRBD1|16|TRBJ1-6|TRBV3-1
TGTGCCAGCAGCCAAGGGGGGACAGGGCCTAATTCACCCCTCCACTTT
CASSQGGTGPNSPLHF
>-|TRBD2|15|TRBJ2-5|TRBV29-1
TGCAGCGTTGAATTGGTAGCGGGGGGGCTTGAGACCCAGTACTTC
CSVELVAGGLETQYF
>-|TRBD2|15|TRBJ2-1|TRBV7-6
TGTGCCAGCAGCTTGGGGCCTAGCGGGTTCAATGAGCAGTTCTTC
CASSLGPSGFNEQFF
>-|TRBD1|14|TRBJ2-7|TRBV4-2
TGTGCCAGCAGCCAAGACAGGGGGCAGAACGAGCAGTACTTC
CASSQDRGQNEQYF
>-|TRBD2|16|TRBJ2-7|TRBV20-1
TGCAGTGCTAGAGATGGAGAAAGCGGGAACGCCTACGAGCAGTACTTC
CSARDGESGNAYEQYF
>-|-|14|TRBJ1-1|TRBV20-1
TGCAGTGCCCAGGGTGGGACCCACCTGGAGGCAGCTTTCTTT
CSAQGGTHLEAAFF
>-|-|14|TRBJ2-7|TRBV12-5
TGTGCTAGTGGTTTGGTAGGAGGGTTCGGAGAGCAGTACTTC
CASGLVGGFGEQYF
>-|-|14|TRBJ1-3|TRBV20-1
TGCAGTGCTAGGCCCCGGGGCGGTGGAAACACCATATATTTT
CSARPRGGGNTIYF
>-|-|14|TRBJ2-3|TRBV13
TGTGCCAGCAGCCCCGGACTGCCCACAGATACGCAGTATTTT
CASSPGLPTDTQYF
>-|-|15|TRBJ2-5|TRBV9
TGTGCCAGCAGCGTAGGAAGTTGGGGAGAAGAGACCCAGTACTTC
CASSVGSWGEETQYF
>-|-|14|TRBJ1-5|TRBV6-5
TGTGCCAGCAGTTACTCGTATCGAGGACAGCCCCAGCATTTT
CASSYSYRGQPQHF
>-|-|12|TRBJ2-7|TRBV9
TGTGCCAGCAGCCCAGGGGGGTTCGAGCAGTACTTC
CASSPGGFEQYF
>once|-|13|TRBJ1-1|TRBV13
TGTGCCAGCAGCCAAAAAGAGAACACTGAAGCTTTCTTT
CASSQKENTEAFF
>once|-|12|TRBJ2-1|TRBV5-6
TGTGCCAGCAGCCCGACCGTAAATGAGCAGTTCTTC
CASSPTVNEQFF